This T cell receptor (beta chain) was profiled in a study of blood T cell repertoires in COVID-19. Across the whole study: From T cells, B-cell-depleted T cells, or PBMCs came the material, which was cDNA or gDNA.

Method: immunoSEQ multiplex PCR; TCRdb's copy keeps in-frame clones and lacks some. The sample has some 320,000 clones; around 87% are singletons. Cohorts were determined from participant-reported clinical history. This CDR3 is 13 amino acids long. V lost 2 bases to trimming and J lost 3 bases, with 7 bases between them. Germline CDR1 and CDR2: KGHSH and LQKENI. The sample consisted of PBMCs or T cells enriched from blood (not recorded which). The V call is TRBV18, the J call TRBJ1-1; D gene uncertain. This receptor was identified in a woman in her twenties or thirties who had recovered from COVID-19. The CDR3 region has the DNA TGTGCCAGCTCACCAGACCAGGACACTGAAGCTTTCTTT. Translated: CASSPDQDTEAFF. The whole variable domain, filled in from reference TRBV18 and TRBJ1-1, reads NAGVMQNPRHLVRRRGQEARLRCSPMKGHSHVYWYRQLPEEGLKFMVYLQKENIIDESGMPKERFSAEFPKEGPSILRIQQVVRGDSAAYFCASSPDQDTEAFFGQGTRLTVV.